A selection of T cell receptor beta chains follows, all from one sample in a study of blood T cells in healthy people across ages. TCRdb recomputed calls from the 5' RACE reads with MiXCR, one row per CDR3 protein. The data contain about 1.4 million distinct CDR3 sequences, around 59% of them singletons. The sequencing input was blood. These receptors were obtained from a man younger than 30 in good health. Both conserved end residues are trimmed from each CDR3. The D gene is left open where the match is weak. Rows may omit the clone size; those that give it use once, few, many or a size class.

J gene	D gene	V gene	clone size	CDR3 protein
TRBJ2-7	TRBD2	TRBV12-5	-	ASGLARGRVSYEQY
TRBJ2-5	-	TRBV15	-	ATSRYAGSVETQY
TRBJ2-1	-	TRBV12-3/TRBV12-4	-	ASRTGSTYNEQF
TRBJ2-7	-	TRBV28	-	ASRAADSYEQY
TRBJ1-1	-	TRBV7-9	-	ASSGDTTLNTEAF
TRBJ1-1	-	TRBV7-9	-	ASSSQESTRTANTEAF
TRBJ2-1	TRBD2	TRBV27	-	ASSLSSGGAFEQF
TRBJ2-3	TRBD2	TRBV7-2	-	ASSFRTSTTDTQY
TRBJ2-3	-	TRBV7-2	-	ASSFGKRLGSDTQY
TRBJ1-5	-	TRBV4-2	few	ASSQGGSGQPRH
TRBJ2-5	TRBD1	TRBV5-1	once	ASSGTGPHQETQY
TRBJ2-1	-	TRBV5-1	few	ASSLDNLYYNEQF
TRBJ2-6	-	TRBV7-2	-	ANRLTGRGANVLT
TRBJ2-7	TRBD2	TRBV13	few	ASSPRHSGGSQEQY